This T cell receptor beta chain was sequenced in a study of Graves' ophthalmopathy and Graves' hyperthyroidism. Overall study context: Investigators collected peripheral blood at initial diagnosis, before any treatment was given.

TCR beta CDR3 amplification used RNA transcripts. First-round RT-PCR with HTBI primers preceded a second-round multiplex PCR. TCRdb reprocessed the multiplex PCR reads with MiXCR, giving one entry per CDR3 protein. The table has about 240,000 distinct CDR3 sequences, around 50% seen once; the top ten hold around half. Presentation of ophthalmopathy in the donors involved moderate-to-severe activity, CAS ≥3, NOSPECS ≥4 and a duration under 3 months. PBMCs had their origin in fresh peripheral blood (10 ml). Trimming pared 2 bases from V and 4 bases from J, leaving 14 bases between. This CDR3 comprises 15 residues. Germline V CDR1 and CDR2: SGHTA, FQGNSA. At least ten counts were recorded for this clonotype.

This clonotype was obtained from an adult man with Graves' ophthalmopathy. The specimen sequenced was peripheral blood. The chain couples TRBV7-2 to TRBJ1-1; D not certain. In DNA form, the CDR3 reads TGTGCCAGCAGCTTATTCACTCGCGTGGGCACTGAAGCTTTCTTT. Its translation: CASSLFTRVGTEAFF.